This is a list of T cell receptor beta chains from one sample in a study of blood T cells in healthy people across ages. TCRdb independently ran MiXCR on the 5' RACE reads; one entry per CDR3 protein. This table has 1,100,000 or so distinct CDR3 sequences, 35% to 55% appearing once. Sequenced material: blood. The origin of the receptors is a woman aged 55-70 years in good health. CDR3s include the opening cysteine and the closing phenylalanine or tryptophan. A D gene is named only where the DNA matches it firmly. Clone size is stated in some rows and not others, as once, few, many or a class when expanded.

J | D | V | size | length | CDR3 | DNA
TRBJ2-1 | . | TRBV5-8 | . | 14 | CASSHLESYNEQFF | TGTGCCAGCAGCCACCTTGAGTCCTACAATGAGCAGTTCTTC
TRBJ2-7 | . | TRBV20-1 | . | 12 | CSVSGGLYEQYF | TGCAGTGTCTCCGGAGGTCTCTACGAGCAGTACTTC
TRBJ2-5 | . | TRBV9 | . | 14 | CASSVDRQEETQYF | TGTGCCAGCAGCGTAGATCGGCAGGAAGAGACCCAGTACTTC
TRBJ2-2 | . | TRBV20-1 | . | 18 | CSAPPWIDRRLNTGELFF | TGCAGTGCCCCACCCTGGATTGACCGAAGGCTGAACACCGGGGAGCTGTTTTTT
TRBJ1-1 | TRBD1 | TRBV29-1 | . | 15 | CSAFTYRGEGTEAFF | TGCAGCGCGTTTACCTACAGGGGAGAGGGCACTGAAGCTTTCTTT
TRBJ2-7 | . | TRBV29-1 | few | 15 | CSVEDPRQGIGEQYF | TGCAGCGTTGAAGATCCTAGGCAGGGTATAGGCGAGCAGTACTTC
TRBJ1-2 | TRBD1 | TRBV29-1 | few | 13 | CSVEGTGNYGYTF | TGCAGCGTTGAAGGGACAGGCAACTATGGCTACACCTTC
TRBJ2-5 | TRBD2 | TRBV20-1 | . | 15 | CSARDGSSGWETQYF | TGCAGTGCTAGAGATGGGTCTAGCGGGTGGGAGACCCAGTACTTC
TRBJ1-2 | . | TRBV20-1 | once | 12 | CSARERVYGYTF | TGCAGTGCTAGAGAACGGGTTTATGGCTACACCTTC
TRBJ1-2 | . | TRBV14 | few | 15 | CASSQGRSANYGYTF | TGTGCCAGCAGCCAAGGACGGTCAGCTAACTATGGCTACACCTTC
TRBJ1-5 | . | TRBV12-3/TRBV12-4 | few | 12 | CASEGRNQPQHF | TGTGCCAGCGAAGGGAGGAATCAGCCCCAGCATTTT
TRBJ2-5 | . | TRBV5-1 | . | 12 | CASSLSPEAQYF | TGCGCCAGCAGCTTGAGTCCAGAGGCCCAGTACTTC
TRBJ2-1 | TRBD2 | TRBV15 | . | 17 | CATSRDLASGSYNEQFF | TGTGCCACCAGCAGAGATTTAGCTAGCGGGAGCTACAATGAGCAGTTCTTC
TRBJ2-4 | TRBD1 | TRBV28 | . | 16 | CASSLKGRQGVNIQYF | TGTGCCAGCAGTTTGAAGGGCAGACAGGGGGTAAACATTCAGTACTTC
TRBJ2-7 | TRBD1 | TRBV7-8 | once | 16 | CASSRRQGPTYNEQYF | TGTGCCAGCAGCAGACGACAGGGGCCGACCTACAATGAGCAGTACTTC